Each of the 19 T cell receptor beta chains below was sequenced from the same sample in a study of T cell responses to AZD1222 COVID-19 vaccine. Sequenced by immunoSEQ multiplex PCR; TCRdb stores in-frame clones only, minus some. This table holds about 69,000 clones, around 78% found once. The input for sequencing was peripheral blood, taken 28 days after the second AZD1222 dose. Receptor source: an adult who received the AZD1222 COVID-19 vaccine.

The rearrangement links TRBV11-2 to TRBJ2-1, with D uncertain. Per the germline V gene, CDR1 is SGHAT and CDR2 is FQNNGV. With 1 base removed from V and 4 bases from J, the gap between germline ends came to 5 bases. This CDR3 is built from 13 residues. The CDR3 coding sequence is TGTGCCAGCAGCTTAGCAGGTTACAATGAGCAGTTCTTC. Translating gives CASSLAGYNEQFF.

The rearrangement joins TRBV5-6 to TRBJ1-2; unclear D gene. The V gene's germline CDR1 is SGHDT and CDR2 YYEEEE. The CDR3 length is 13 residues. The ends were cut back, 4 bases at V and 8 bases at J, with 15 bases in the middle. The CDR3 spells CASSLVAKGGYTF. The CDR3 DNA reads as TGTGCCAGCAGCCTAGTCGCGAAGGGAGGCTACACCTTC.

CDR3 bases: TGTGCCTCACTAGGTGTGAACACTGAAGCTTTCTTT. Translating it yields CASLGVNTEAFF. The chain combines TRBV19 with TRBJ1-1; D is unclear. This CDR3 has 12 amino acids. Trimming took 11 bases from V and 0 from J, leaving 10 bases between them. Germline values: CDR1 LNHDA, CDR2 SQIVND (reference sequence).

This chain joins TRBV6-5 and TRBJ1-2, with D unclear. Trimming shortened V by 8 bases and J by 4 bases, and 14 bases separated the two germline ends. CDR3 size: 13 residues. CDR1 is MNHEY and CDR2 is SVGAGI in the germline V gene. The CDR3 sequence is CASGLQEAYGYTF. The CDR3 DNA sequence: TGTGCCAGCGGTCTCCAGGAGGCCTATGGCTACACCTTC.

The chain's CDR3 is CASSGAETEIQETQYF. CDR3 DNA sequence: TGTGCCAGCAGTGGAGCCGAGACAGAAATACAAGAGACCCAGTACTTC. The chain links TRBV2 to TRBJ2-5, with D perhaps TRBD1 (5 bases). The CDR3 is made up of 16 amino acids. Germline lookup yields CDR1 SNHLY and CDR2 FYNNEI. V lost 4 bases to trimming and J lost 2 bases, with 17 bases between them.

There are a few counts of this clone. The CDR3 protein is CASTATGGPGTYEQYF. For the CDR3, the DNA is TGTGCCAGCACCGCCACGGGAGGGCCAGGGACATACGAGCAGTACTTC. J is TRBJ2-7 and V is TRBV7-9, with 8 nucleotides matching TRBD2. Germline V gene data show CDR1 as SEHNR and CDR2 as FQNEAQ (reference sequence). The trim removed 7 bases at V and 4 bases at J, leaving 15 bases unmatched. The CDR3 has 16 amino acids.

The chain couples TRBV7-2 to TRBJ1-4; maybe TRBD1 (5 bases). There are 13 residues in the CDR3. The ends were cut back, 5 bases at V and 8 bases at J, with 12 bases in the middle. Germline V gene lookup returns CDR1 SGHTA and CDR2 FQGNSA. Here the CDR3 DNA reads TGTGCCAGCAGCCTTTGGGGGGAGGAAAAACTGTTTTTT. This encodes CASSLWGEEKLFF.

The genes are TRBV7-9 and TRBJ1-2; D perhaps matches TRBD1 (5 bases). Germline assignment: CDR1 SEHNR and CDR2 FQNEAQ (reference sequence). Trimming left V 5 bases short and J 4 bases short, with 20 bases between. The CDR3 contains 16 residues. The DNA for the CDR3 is TGTGCCAGCAGCCTAAATTCGTGGCAGGGAGTCTATGGCTACACCTTC. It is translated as CASSLNSWQGVYGYTF.

CDR3 sequence: CASSSIVLMDTEAFF. CDR3 nucleotides: TGTGCCAGCAGTTCCATCGTCCTTATGGACACTGAAGCTTTCTTT. The chain is built from TRBV6-5 and TRBJ1-1; D gene uncertain. Germline V lookup: CDR1 MNHEY, CDR2 SVGAGI. Between the trimmed V and J ends, which lost 4 bases and 3 bases, there was a span of 15 bases. This CDR3 region has 15 residues.

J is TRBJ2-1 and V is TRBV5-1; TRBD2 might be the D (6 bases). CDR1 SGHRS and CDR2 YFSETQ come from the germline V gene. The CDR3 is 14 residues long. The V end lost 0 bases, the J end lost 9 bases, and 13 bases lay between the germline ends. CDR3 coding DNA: TGCGCCAGCAGCTTGGCGGAGGGTTTGGGTGAGCAGTTCTTC. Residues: CASSLAEGLGEQFF.

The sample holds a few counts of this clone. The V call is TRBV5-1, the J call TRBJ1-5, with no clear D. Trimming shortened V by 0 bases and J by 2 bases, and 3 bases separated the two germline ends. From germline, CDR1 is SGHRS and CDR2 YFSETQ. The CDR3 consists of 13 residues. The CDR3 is CASSLDGNQPQHF. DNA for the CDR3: TGCGCCAGCAGCTTGGACGGCAATCAGCCCCAGCATTTT.

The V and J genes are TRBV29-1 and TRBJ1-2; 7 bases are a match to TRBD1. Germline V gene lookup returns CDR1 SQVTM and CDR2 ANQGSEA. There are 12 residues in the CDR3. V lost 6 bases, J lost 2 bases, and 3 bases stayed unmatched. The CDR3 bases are TGCAGCGTGGACAGGCCGAACTATGGCTACACCTTC. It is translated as CSVDRPNYGYTF.

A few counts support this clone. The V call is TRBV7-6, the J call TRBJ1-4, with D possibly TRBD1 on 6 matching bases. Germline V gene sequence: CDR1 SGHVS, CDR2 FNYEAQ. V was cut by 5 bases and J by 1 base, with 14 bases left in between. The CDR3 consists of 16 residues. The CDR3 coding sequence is TGTGCCAGCAGCCCTCCAGGGGTGGGAACTAATGAAAAACTGTTTTTT. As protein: CASSPPGVGTNEKLFF.

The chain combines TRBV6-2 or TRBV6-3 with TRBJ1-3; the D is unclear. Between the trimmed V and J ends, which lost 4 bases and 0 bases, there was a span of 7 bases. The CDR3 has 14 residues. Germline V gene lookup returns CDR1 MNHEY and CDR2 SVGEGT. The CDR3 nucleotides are TGTGCCAGCAGTTCAGGAAGCTCTGGAAACACCATATATTTT. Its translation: CASSSGSSGNTIYF.

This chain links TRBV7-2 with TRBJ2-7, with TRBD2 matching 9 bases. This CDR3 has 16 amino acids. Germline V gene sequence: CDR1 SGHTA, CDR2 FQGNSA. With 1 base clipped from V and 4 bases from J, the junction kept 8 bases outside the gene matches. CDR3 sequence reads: CASSLVGGRASYEQYF. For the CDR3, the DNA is TGTGCCAGCAGCTTAGTAGGCGGGAGGGCCTCGTACGAGCAGTACTTC. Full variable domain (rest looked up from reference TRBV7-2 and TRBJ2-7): GAGVSQSPSNKVTEKGKDVELRCDPISGHTALYWYRQSLGQGLEFLIYFQGNSAPDKSGLPSDRFSAERTGGSVSTLTIQRTQQEDSAVYLCASSLVGGRASYEQYFGPGTRLTVT.

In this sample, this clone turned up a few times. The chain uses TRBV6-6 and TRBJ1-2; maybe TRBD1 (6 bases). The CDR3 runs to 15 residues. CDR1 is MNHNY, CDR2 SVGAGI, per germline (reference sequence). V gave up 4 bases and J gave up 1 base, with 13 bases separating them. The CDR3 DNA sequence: TGTGCCAGCAGTTCCCCCGGACAGCTTAACTATGGCTACACCTTC. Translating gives CASSSPGQLNYGYTF.

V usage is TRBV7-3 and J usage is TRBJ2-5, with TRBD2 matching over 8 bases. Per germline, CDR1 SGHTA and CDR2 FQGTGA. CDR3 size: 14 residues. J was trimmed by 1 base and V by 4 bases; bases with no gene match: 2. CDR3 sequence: CASSWAGGQETQYF. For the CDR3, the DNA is TGTGCCAGCAGCTGGGCGGGGGGCCAAGAGACCCAGTACTTC.

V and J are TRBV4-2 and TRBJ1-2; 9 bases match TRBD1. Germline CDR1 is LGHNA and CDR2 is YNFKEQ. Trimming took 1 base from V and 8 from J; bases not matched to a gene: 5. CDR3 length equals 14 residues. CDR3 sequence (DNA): TGTGCCAGCAGCCAAGTGGAGACAGGGGGGGGCTACACCTTC. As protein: CASSQVETGGGYTF.

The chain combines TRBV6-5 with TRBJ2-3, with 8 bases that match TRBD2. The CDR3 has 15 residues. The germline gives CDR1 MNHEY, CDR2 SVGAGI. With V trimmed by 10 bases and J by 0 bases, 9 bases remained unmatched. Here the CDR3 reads CATRGGTFSTDTQYF. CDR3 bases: TGTGCCACTCGGGGGGGGACCTTCAGCACAGATACGCAGTATTTT.